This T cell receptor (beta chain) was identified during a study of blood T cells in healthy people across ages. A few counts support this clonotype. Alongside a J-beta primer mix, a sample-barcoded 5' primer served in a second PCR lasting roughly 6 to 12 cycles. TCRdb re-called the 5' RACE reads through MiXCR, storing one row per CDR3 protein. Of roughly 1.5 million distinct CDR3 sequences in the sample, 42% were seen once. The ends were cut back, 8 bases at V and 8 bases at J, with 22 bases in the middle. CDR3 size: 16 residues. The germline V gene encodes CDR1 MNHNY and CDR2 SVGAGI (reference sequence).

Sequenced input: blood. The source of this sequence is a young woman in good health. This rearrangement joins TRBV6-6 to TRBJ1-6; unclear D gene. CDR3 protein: CASSGPTMRSYSPLHF. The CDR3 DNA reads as TGTGCCAGCTCGGGCCCCACGATGAGAAGTTATTCACCCCTCCACTTT.